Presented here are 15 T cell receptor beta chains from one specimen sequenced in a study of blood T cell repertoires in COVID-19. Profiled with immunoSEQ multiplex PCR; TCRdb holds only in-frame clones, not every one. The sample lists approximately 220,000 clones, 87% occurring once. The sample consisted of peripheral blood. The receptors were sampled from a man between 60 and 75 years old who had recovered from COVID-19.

The CDR3 spells CASSQDPGVAKGNEQFF. As DNA, the CDR3 is TGTGCCAGCAGCCAAGACCCCGGGGTAGCGAAAGGAAATGAGCAGTTCTTC. The chain recombines TRBV14 with TRBJ2-1, with D possibly TRBD2 on 5 matching bases. The CDR3 runs 17 residues. V lost 0 bases to trimming and J lost 7 bases, with 19 bases between them. Per germline, CDR1 SGHDN and CDR2 FVKESK.

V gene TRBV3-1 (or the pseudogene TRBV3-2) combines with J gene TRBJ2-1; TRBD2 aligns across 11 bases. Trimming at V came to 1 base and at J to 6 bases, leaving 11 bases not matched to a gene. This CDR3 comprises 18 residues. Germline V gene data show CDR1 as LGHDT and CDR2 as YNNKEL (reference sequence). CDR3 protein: CASSQVTSGMVRTNEQFF. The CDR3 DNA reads TGTGCCAGCAGCCAAGTGACTAGCGGGATGGTAAGGACCAATGAGCAGTTCTTC.

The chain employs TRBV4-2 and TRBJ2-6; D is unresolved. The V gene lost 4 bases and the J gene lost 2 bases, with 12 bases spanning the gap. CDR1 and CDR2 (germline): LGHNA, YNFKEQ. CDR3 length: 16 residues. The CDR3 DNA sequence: TGTGCCAGCAGCCCGTCAGAAGGAGCTGGGGCCAACGTCCTGACTTTC. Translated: CASSPSEGAGANVLTF.

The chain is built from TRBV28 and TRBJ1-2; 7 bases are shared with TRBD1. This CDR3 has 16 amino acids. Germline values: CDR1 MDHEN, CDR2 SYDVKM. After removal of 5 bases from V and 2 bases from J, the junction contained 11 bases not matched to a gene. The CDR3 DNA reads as TGTGCCAGCAGTATCTCGACAGGGACCTTAAACTATGGCTACACCTTC. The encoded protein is CASSISTGTLNYGYTF.

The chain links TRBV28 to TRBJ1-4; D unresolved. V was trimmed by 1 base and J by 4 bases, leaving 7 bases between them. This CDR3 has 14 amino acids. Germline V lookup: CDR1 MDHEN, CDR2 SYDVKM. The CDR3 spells CASSLYSFNEKLFF. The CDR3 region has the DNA TGTGCCAGCAGTTTATACAGTTTTAATGAAAAACTGTTTTTT.

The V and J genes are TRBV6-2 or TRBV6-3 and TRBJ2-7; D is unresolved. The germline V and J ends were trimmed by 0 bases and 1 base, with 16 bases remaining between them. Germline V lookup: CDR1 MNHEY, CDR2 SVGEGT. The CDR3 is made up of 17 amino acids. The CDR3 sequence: CASSYSPLAPLSYEQYF. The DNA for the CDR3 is TGTGCCAGCAGTTACTCTCCCTTGGCACCCCTGTCCTACGAGCAGTACTTC.

This chain's CDR3 is CASSRTRGGNQPQHF. The CDR3 DNA sequence: TGTGCCAGCAGTCGGACCCGAGGCGGGAATCAGCCCCAGCATTTT. This sequence joins TRBV6-4 and TRBJ1-5; D not resolved. This CDR3 spans 15 amino acids. V dropped 5 bases and J dropped 4 bases, with 15 bases sitting between them. Per the germline V gene, CDR1 is MRHNA and CDR2 is SNTAGT.

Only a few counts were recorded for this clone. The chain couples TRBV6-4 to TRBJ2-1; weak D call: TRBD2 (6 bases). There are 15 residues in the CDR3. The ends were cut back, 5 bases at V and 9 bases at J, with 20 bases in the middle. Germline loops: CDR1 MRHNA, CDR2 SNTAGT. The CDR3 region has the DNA TGTGCCAGCAGTCCTCGGGACTCGATGAGCGGTGAGCAGTTCTTC. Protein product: CASSPRDSMSGEQFF.

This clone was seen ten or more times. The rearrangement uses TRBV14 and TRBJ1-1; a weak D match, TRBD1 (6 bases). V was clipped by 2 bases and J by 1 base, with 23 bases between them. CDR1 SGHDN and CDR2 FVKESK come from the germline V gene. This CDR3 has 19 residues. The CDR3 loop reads CASSQSWRTAGPANTEAFF. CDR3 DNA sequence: TGTGCCAGCAGCCAAAGTTGGAGGACAGCGGGGCCAGCGAACACTGAAGCTTTCTTT.

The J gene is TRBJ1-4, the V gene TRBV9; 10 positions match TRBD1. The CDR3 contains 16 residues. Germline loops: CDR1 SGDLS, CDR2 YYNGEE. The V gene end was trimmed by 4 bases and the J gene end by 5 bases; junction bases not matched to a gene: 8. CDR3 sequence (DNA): TGTGCCAGCAGCCTCACAATGGGACAGGGGAATGAAAAACTGTTTTTT. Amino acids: CASSLTMGQGNEKLFF.

The DNA for the CDR3 is TGCGCCAGCAGCTTAGTCGGGAACGAGTCACCCCTCCACTTT. Amino acids: CASSLVGNESPLHF. The rearrangement joins TRBV5-1 to TRBJ1-6; D is unclear. The ends were cut back, 2 bases at V and 10 bases at J, with 13 bases in the middle. This CDR3 region has 14 residues. Germline CDR1 and CDR2: SGHRS and YFSETQ. Combining the CDR3 with reference TRBV5-1 and TRBJ1-6 gives the whole variable domain KAGVTQTPRYLIKTRGQQVTLSCSPISGHRSVSWYQQTPGQGLQFLFEYFSETQRNKGNFPGRFSGRQFSNSRSEMNVSTLELGDSALYLCASSLVGNESPLHFGNGTRLTVT.

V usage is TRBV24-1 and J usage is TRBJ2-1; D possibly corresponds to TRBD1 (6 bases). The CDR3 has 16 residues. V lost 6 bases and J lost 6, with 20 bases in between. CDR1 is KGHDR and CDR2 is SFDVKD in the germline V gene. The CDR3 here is CATSKTDRGRGNEQFF. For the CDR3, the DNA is TGTGCCACCAGTAAAACCGACAGAGGCAGGGGCAATGAGCAGTTCTTC.

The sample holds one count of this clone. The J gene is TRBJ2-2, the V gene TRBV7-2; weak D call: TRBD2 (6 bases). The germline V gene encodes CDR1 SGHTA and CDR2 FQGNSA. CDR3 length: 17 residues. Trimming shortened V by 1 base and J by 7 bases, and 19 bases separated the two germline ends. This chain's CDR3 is CASSLGGSGAVGGELFF. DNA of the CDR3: TGTGCCAGCAGCTTAGGGGGTAGCGGCGCGGTGGGCGGGGAGCTGTTTTTT.

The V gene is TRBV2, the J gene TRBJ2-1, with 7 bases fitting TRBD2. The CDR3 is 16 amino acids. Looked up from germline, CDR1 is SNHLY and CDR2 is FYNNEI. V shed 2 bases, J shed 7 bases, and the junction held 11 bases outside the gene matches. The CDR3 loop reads CASSESVRESLNEQFF. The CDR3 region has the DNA TGTGCCAGCAGTGAAAGTGTGCGGGAGTCTTTGAATGAGCAGTTCTTC. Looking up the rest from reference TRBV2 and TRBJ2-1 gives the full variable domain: EPEVTQTPSHQVTQMGQEVILRCVPISNHLYFYWYRQILGQKVEFLVSFYNNEISEKSEIFDDQFSVERPDGSNFTLKIRSTKLEDSAMYFCASSESVRESLNEQFFGPGTRLTVL.

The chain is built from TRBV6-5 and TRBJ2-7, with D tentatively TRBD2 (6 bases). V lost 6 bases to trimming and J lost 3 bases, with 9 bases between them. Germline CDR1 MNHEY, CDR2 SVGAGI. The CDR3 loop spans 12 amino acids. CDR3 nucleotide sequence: TGTGCCAGCAGGCGGGACCTCTACGAGCAGTACTTC. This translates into CASRRDLYEQYF.